This T cell receptor beta chain comes out of a study of T-cell reconstitution after alpha-beta-depleted transplantation in children. The germline V gene encodes CDR1 SGHAT and CDR2 FQDESV (reference sequence). The CDR3 spans 16 residues. About this clonotype itself: Its antigen is as yet unknown. Compared with germline, one end of the junction differs, possibly owing to a read error.

Findings and limits, study-wide: It was surviving recipient T cells and thymic progenitors that gave some patients high TCRbeta diversity at day 60. Several hundred expanded graft clones reportedly were the source of alpha-beta T cells about two months after transplant. Hyperexpanded clones declined; after one year, newly produced T cells mostly supplied diversity.

Library preparation (for TCRbeta) was performed with unique molecular identifiers. TCRdb recomputed calls from the PCR reads with MiXCR, one row per CDR3 protein. The data hold some 140,000 distinct CDR3 sequences, with roughly 9.7% observed a single time. This chain connects TRBV11-1 to TRBJ2-1, with TRBD2 identical over 10 bases. This sample comprised PBMCs, mostly from graft donor cells, obtained 180 days after TCRalphabeta/CD19-depleted stem cell transplant. This sequence originates from a girl under two years old who had a stem cell transplant for combined immunodeficiency, so the T cells may come from the graft donor. The CDR3 nucleotides read TGTGCCGGCAGCCCGTCTAGCGGGAGCTCCTACAATGAGCAGTTCTTC. Protein product: CAGSPSSGSSYNEQFF.